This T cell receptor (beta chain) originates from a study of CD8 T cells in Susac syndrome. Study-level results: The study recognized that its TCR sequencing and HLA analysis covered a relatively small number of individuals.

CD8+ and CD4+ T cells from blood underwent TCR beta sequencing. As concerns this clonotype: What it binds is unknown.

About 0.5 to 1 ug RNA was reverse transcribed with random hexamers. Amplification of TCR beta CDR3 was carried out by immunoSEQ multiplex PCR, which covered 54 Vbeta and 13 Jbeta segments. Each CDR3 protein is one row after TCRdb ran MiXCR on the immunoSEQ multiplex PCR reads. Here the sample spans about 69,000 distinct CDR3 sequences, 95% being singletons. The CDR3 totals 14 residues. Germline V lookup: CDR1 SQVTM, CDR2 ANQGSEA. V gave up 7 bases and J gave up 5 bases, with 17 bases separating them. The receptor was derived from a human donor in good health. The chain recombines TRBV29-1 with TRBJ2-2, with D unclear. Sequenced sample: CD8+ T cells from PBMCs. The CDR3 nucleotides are TGCAGCGCCGTCGAGTGGACCACTACCGGGGAGCTGTTTTTT. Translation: CSAVEWTTTGELFF.